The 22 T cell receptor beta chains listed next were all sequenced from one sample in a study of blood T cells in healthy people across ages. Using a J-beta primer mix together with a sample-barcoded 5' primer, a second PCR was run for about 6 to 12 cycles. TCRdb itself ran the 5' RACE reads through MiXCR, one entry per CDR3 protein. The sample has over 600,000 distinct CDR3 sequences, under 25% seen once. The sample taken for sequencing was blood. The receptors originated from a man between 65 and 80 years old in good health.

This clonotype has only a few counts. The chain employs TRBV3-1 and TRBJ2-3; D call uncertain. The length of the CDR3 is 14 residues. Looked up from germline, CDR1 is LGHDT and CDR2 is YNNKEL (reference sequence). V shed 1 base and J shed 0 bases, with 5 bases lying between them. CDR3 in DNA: TGTGCCAGCAGCCAAGTGTCTAGCACAGATACGCAGTATTTT. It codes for CASSQVSSTDTQYF.

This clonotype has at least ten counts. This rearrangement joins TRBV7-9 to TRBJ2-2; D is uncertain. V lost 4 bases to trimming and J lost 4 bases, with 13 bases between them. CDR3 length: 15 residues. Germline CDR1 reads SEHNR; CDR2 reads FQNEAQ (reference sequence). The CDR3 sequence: CASSYRPLPTGELFF. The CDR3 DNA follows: TGTGCCAGCAGCTATAGACCTCTCCCCACCGGGGAGCTGTTTTTT.

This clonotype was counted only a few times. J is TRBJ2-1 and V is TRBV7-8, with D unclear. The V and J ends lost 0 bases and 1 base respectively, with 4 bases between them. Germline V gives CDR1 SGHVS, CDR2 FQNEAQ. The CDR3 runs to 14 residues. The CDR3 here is CASSLAISYNEQFF. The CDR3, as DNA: TGTGCCAGCAGCTTAGCGATATCCTACAATGAGCAGTTCTTC.

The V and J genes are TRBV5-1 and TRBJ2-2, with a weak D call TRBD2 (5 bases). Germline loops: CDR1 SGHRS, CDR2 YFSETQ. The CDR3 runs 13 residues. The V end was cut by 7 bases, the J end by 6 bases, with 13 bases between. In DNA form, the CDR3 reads TGCGCCAGCGTGTCTAGCAATTCCGGGGAGCTGTTTTTT. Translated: CASVSSNSGELFF.

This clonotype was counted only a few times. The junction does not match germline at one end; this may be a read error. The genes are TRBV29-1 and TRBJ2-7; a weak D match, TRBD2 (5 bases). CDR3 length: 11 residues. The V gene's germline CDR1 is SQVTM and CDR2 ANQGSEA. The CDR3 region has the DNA TGCAGCGTTGGCCTCGACTACGTGCAGTACTTC. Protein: CSVGLDYVQYF.

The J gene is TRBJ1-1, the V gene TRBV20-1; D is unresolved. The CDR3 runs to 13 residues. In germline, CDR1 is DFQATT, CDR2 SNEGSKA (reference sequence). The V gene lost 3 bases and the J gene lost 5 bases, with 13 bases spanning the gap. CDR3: CSASSQGGTEAFF. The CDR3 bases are TGCAGTGCTAGTAGCCAAGGAGGGACTGAAGCTTTCTTT.

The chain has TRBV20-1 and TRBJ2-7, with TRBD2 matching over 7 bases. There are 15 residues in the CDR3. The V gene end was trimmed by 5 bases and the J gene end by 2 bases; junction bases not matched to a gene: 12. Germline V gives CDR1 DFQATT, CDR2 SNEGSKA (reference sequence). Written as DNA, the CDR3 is TGCAGTGCTCAATCAAGGACTAGTTTTACCTACGAGCAGTACTTC. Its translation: CSAQSRTSFTYEQYF.

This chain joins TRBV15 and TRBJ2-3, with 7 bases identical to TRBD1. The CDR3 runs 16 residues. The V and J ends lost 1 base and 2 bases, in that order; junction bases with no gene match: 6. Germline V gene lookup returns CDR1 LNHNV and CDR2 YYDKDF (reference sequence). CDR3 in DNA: TGTGCCACCAGCAGAGGGGACAGTCCCCCCACAGATACGCAGTATTTT. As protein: CATSRGDSPPTDTQYF. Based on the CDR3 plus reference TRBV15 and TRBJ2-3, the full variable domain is DAMVIQNPRYQVTQFGKPVTLSCSQTLNHNVMYWYQQKSSQAPKLLFHYYDKDFNNEADTPDNFQSRRPNTSFCFLDIRSPGLGDTAMYLCATSRGDSPPTDTQYFGPGTRLTVL.

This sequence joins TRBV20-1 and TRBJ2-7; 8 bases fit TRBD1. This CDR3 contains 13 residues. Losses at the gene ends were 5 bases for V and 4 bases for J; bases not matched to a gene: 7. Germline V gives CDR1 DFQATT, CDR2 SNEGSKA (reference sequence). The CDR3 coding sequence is TGCAGTGCTCCCGAGACAGGGGTATACGAGCAGTACTTC. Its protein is CSAPETGVYEQYF.

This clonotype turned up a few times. CDR3 sequence: CASSPEYGSYEQYF. The CDR3 nucleotides read TGTGCCAGCTCACCAGAGTACGGCTCCTACGAGCAGTACTTC. This rearrangement joins TRBV18 to TRBJ2-7; D is uncertain. CDR1 is KGHSH, CDR2 LQKENI, per germline. Trimming took off 2 bases at V and 0 bases at J, with 8 bases between the two ends. The CDR3 has 14 amino acids.

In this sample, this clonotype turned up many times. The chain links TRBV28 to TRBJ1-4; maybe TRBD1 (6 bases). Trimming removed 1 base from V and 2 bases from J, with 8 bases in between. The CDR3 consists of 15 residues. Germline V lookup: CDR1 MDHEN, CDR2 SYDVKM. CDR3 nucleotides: TGTGCCAGCAGTTTATTACAGGGTACTAATGAAAAACTGTTTTTT. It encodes CASSLLQGTNEKLFF.

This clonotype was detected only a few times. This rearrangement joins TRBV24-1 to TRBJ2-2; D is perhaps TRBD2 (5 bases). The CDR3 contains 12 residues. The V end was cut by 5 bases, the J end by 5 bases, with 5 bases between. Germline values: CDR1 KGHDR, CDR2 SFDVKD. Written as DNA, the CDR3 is TGTGCCACCAGTGGGGAGACCGGGGAGCTGTTTTTT. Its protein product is CATSGETGELFF.

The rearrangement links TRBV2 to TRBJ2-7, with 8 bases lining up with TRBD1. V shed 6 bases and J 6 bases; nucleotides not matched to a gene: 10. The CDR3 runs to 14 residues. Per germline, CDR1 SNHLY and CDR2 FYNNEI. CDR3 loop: CASRIGTGGSEQYF. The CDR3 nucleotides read TGTGCCAGCAGGATTGGTACAGGGGGGTCCGAGCAGTACTTC. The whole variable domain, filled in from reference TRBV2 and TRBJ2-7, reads EPEVTQTPSHQVTQMGQEVILRCVPISNHLYFYWYRQILGQKVEFLVSFYNNEISEKSEIFDDQFSVERPDGSNFTLKIRSTKLEDSAMYFCASRIGTGGSEQYFGPGTRLTVT.

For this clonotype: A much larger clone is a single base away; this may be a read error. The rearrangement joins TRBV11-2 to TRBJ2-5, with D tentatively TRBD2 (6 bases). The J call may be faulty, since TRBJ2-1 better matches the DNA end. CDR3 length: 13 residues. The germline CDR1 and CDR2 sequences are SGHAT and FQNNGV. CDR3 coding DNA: TGTGCCTGCAGCTTAGGAGGGTTTGATGAGCAGTTCTTC. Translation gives CACSLGGFDEQFF.

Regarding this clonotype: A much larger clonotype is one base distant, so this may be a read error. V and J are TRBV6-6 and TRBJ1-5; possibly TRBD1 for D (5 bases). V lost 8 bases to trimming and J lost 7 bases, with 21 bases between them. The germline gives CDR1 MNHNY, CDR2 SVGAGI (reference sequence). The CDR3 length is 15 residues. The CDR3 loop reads CASGLLGDRLQPQHF. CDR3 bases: TGTGCCAGCGGCCTCTTGGGGGATCGGCTGCAGCCCCAGCATTTT.

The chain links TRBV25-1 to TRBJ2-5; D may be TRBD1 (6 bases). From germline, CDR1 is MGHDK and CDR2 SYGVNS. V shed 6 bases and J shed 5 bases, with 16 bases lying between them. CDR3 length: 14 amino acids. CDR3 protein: CASSAQGLGETQYF. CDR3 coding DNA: TGTGCCAGCAGCGCACAGGGATTAGGGGAGACCCAGTACTTC.

CDR3 residues: CATSPGLTTQETQYF. The DNA of the CDR3 is TGTGCCACCTCCCCGGGACTAACAACCCAAGAGACCCAGTACTTC. V gene TRBV9 combines with J gene TRBJ2-5, with 7 nucleotides matching TRBD2. Germline CDR1 and CDR2: SGDLS and YYNGEE. The ends lost 9 bases at V and 1 base at J; junction bases unmatched: 12. This CDR3 contains 15 residues.

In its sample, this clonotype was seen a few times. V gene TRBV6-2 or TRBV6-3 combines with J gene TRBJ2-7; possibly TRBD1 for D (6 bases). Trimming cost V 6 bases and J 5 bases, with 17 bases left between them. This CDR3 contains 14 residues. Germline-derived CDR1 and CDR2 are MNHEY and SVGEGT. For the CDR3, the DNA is TGTGCCAGCAGGGGGACAAGGTCTCTCCACGAGCAGTACTTC. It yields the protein CASRGTRSLHEQYF.

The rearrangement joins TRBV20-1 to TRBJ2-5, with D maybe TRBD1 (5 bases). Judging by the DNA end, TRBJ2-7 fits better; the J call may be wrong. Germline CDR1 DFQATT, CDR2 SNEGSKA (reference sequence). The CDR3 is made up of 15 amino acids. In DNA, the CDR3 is TGCAGTGCCAAGTTCCTCCAGGGTATCCCCTACGAGCAGTACTTC. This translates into CSAKFLQGIPYEQYF.

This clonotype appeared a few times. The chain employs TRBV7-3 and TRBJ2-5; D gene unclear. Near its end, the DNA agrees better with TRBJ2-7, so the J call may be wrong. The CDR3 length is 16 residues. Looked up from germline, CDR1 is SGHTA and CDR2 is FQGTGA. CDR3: CASSLKAHGSSYEQYF. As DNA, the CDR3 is TGTGCCAGCAGCTTAAAGGCCCACGGGTCCTCCTACGAGCAGTACTTC.

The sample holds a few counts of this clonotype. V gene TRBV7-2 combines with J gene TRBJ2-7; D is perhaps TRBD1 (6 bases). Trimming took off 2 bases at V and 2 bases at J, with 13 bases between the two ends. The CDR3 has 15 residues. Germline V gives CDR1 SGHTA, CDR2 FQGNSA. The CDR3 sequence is CASSLTRTATYEQYF. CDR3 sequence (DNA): TGTGCCAGCAGCTTAACTCGGACAGCCACCTACGAGCAGTACTTC.

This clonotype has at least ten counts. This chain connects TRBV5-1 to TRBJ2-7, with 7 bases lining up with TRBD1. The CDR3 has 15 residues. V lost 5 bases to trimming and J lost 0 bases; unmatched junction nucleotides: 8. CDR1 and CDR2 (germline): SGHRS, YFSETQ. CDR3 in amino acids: CASRGTGVNSYEQYF. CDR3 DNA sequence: TGCGCCAGCAGAGGCACAGGGGTCAACTCCTACGAGCAGTACTTC.